A selection of T cell receptor beta chains follows, all from one sample in a study of blood T cell repertoires in COVID-19. Clones were sequenced by immunoSEQ multiplex PCR, and TCRdb holds only the in-frame ones, with some missing. The top ten clones hold roughly a tenth of a sample with around 390,000 clones, about 87% of them seen once. Sequencing was performed on PBMCs or T cells enriched from blood (not recorded which). The receptor source for this set is a woman between 50 and 59 years old who had recovered from COVID-19. CDR3s include the opening cysteine and the closing phenylalanine or tryptophan. Each record gives: clone size, V gene, J gene, D gene, CDR3 protein, CDR3 DNA. The D gene is left open where the match is weak. The listing skips clone size in some rows; elsewhere it reads once, few, many or a size class.

>.|TRBV3-1/TRBV3-2|TRBJ1-5|.
CASSQGGGNQPQHF
TGTGCCAGCAGCCAAGGCGGCGGGAATCAGCCCCAGCATTTT
>.|TRBV6-5|TRBJ1-1|.
CASGQGPTEAFF
TGTGCCAGTGGCCAGGGTCCCACTGAAGCTTTCTTT
>.|TRBV10-2|TRBJ1-6|TRBD1
CASSDGTGSLWDSPLHF
TGCGCCAGCAGTGACGGGACAGGGTCCCTCTGGGATTCACCCCTCCACTTT
>.|TRBV7-9|TRBJ2-1|TRBD2
CASSLVPRGVGEQFF
TGTGCCAGCAGCTTAGTCCCCCGGGGGGTTGGAGAGCAGTTCTTC
>.|TRBV30|TRBJ1-1|.
CAWRTKGGNTEAFF
TGTGCCTGGAGGACCAAAGGGGGGAACACTGAAGCTTTCTTT
>.|TRBV5-1|TRBJ1-4|.
CASSLGRAQTTNEKLFF
TGCGCCAGCAGCCTGGGGCGGGCTCAAACAACTAATGAAAAACTGTTTTTT
>.|TRBV4-2|TRBJ1-4|.
CASSLTLGGEKLFF
TGTGCCAGCAGCCTGACCTTGGGAGGTGAAAAACTGTTTTTT
>.|TRBV30|TRBJ1-3|.
CAWSYSGNTIYF
TGTGCCTGGAGTTACTCTGGAAACACCATATATTTT
>.|TRBV7-2|TRBJ1-6|.
CASSLEQGASPLHF
TGTGCCAGCAGCTTAGAACAGGGTGCCTCACCCCTCCACTTT
>.|TRBV30|TRBJ2-5|.
CAWSKGGDQETQYF
TGTGCCTGGAGTAAGGGCGGGGATCAAGAGACCCAGTACTTC
>.|TRBV4-1|TRBJ1-2|TRBD1
CASSQDLGQGVPSATGYTF
TGCGCCAGCAGCCAAGATCTGGGGCAGGGGGTACCCAGCGCCACTGGCTACACCTTC
>once|TRBV10-3|TRBJ1-5|.
CAIGGPNQPQHF
TGTGCCATCGGAGGGCCCAATCAGCCCCAGCATTTT
>.|TRBV18|TRBJ2-1|TRBD2
CASSPQGGSSGGPREQFF
TGTGCCAGCTCACCACAGGGTGGCAGTAGCGGGGGTCCAAGGGAGCAGTTCTTC
>.|TRBV2|TRBJ1-1|.
CASSESRGRGGTEAFF
TGTGCCAGCAGTGAGTCCAGGGGCAGAGGGGGAACTGAAGCTTTCTTT
>.|TRBV19|TRBJ1-6|TRBD1
CASSKRDSPSSYNSPLHF
TGTGCCAGTAGTAAAAGGGACAGCCCGAGCTCCTATAATTCACCCCTCCACTTT
>.|TRBV28|TRBJ1-1|TRBD1
CASSFAGGFTEAFF
TGTGCCAGCAGTTTTGCAGGGGGGTTCACTGAAGCTTTCTTT
>.|TRBV3-1/TRBV3-2|TRBJ2-3|.
CASGSGGATDTQYF
TGTGCCAGTGGGTCGGGCGGGGCCACAGATACGCAGTATTTT
>once|TRBV7-8|TRBJ1-4|TRBD1
CASSRADRENEKLFF
TGTGCCAGCAGCCGAGCAGACAGGGAAAATGAAAAACTGTTTTTT
>.|TRBV10-3|TRBJ2-4|TRBD1
CAISEYDRGALGTKNIQYF
TGTGCCATCAGTGAGTATGACAGGGGCGCTTTGGGGACCAAAAACATTCAGTACTTC
>.|TRBV29-1|TRBJ1-1|TRBD1
CSVGYTGTVNTEAFF
TGCAGCGTTGGCTACACCGGGACAGTGAACACTGAAGCTTTCTTT
>.|TRBV2|TRBJ1-1|TRBD1
CAITSRTGATEAFF
TGTGCCATAACGTCGCGAACAGGGGCCACTGAAGCTTTCTTT
>many|TRBV5-1|TRBJ2-1|.
CASSLDSVSSYNEQFF
TGCGCCAGCAGCTTGGATAGCGTCAGCTCCTACAATGAGCAGTTCTTC
>.|TRBV27|TRBJ2-6|.
CASSSWDTGANVLTF
TGTGCCAGCAGTTCCTGGGACACTGGGGCCAACGTCCTGACTTTC
>.|TRBV28|TRBJ1-2|TRBD1
CASSLATGTYGYTF
TGTGCCAGCAGTTTGGCGACAGGGACATATGGCTACACCTTC
>few|TRBV29-1|TRBJ1-2|.
CSAGDPDRYGYTF
TGCAGCGCAGGGGATCCAGACCGCTATGGCTACACCTTC
>once|TRBV29-1|TRBJ2-1|.
CSVLPGVSINEQFF
TGCAGCGTTTTACCGGGGGTCAGTATAAATGAGCAGTTCTTC
>.|TRBV21-1|TRBJ1-6|.
CASSAGQGTGNRDSPLHF
TGTGCCAGCAGCGCAGGGCAAGGGACAGGGAATAGGGATTCACCCCTCCACTTT
>.|TRBV27|TRBJ2-5|TRBD2
CASSRSGGTRETQYF
TGTGCCAGCAGTCGAAGCGGGGGGACGCGAGAGACCCAGTACTTC
>.|TRBV7-2|TRBJ2-1|.
CASSSPVPGQFF
TGTGCCAGCAGCTCTCCAGTCCCTGGGCAGTTCTTC
>.|TRBV7-2|TRBJ2-1|TRBD2
CASSLGWDGRYNEQFF
TGTGCCAGCAGCTTAGGGTGGGACGGGAGGTACAATGAGCAGTTCTTC
>few|TRBV5-4|TRBJ1-4|TRBD1
CASSSRGTGGEKLFF
TGTGCCAGCAGCTCGAGGGGGACAGGGGGTGAAAAACTGTTTTTT
>.|TRBV12-3/TRBV12-4|TRBJ1-2|TRBD1
CASRPTGLGYTF
TGTGCCAGCAGACCGACAGGGCTCGGCTACACCTTC
>.|TRBV5-1|TRBJ1-6|TRBD1
CASSLAPTGTGGSSPLHF
TGCGCCAGCAGCTTGGCCCCTACCGGGACAGGGGGGTCTTCACCCCTCCACTTT
>.|TRBV5-1|TRBJ2-7|TRBD1
CASSLGLLTGGFGYEQYF
TGCGCCAGCAGCTTGGGGCTGCTTACAGGGGGTTTTGGCTACGAGCAGTACTTC
>once|TRBV9|TRBJ1-2|.
CASSLSRTGIYGYTF
TGTGCCAGCAGCCTGAGCCGGACGGGGATCTATGGCTACACCTTC
>once|TRBV7-9|TRBJ1-6|.
CASSVWTRLHNSPLHF
TGTGCCAGCAGCGTCTGGACACGCCTCCATAATTCACCCCTCCACTTT
>.|TRBV19|TRBJ2-1|TRBD1
CASSGWDRGYNEQFF
TGTGCCAGTAGTGGATGGGACAGGGGATACAATGAGCAGTTCTTC
>.|TRBV5-1|TRBJ1-2|.
CASTQTGYGYTF
TGCGCCAGTACCCAAACCGGCTATGGCTACACCTTC
>few|TRBV24-1|TRBJ1-1|.
CATRTDRTQLLTTEAFF
TGTGCCACCAGGACAGATCGGACCCAGCTACTTACCACTGAAGCTTTCTTT
>.|TRBV5-1|TRBJ2-7|.
CASSLDNLVYEQYF
TGCGCCAGCAGCTTGGACAATCTCGTCTACGAGCAGTACTTC
>.|TRBV5-1|TRBJ2-1|.
CASSTGNEQFF
TGCGCCAGCAGCACTGGCAATGAGCAGTTCTTC
>.|TRBV5-1|TRBJ2-7|TRBD1
CASRGTGLDEQYF
TGCGCCAGCAGGGGGACAGGTTTAGACGAGCAGTACTTC
>.|TRBV13|TRBJ2-7|.
CASSLREEQYF
TGTGCCAGCAGCTTGAGGGAGGAGCAGTACTTC
>.|TRBV7-3|TRBJ2-2|.
CASSLVSGGELFF
TGTGCCAGCAGCTTAGTCTCGGGCGGGGAGCTGTTTTTT
>once|TRBV28|TRBJ2-7|TRBD1
CASSSRGLYYEQYF
TGTGCCAGCAGTAGCAGGGGGCTTTATTACGAGCAGTACTTC
>many|TRBV10-3|TRBJ2-3|TRBD2
CAISQPGLASTDTQYF
TGTGCCATCAGTCAGCCGGGACTAGCTAGCACAGATACGCAGTATTTT
>.|TRBV10-3|TRBJ2-5|.
CAISESIGGETQYF
TGTGCCATCAGTGAGTCAATCGGAGGGGAGACCCAGTACTTC